This is a list of T cell receptor beta chains from one sample in a study of cytomegalovirus exposure and HLA in healthy donors. TCRdb keeps only in-frame clones here, not all; method: immunoSEQ multiplex PCR. The profile shows about 250,000 clones, 72% of them singletons. Source material: PBMCs. The receptors were sampled from a female donor in good health and CMV-seronegative. The CDR3 runs from the conserved cysteine through the conserved F or W. The order of the fields is J gene, V gene, D gene, clone size, CDR3 DNA, CDR3 protein. A D gene is named only where the DNA matches it firmly. Some rows have no size entry. The others give once, few or many, or a class for an expanded clone.

J: TRBJ1-1
V: TRBV5-4
D: NA
size: NA
DNA: TGTGCCAGCAGCTTGGCAGGGATCAAGGGCACTGAAGCTTTCTTT
CDR3: CASSLAGIKGTEAFF

J: TRBJ2-1
V: TRBV19
D: NA
size: NA
DNA: TGTGCCAGTACCTCTGGGAGCTCCTACAATGAGCAGTTCTTC
CDR3: CASTSGSSYNEQFF

J: TRBJ1-5
V: TRBV27
D: NA
size: NA
DNA: TGTGCCAGCAGTTTAAGGGGGGGGGATTATAGCAATCAGCCCCAGCATTTT
CDR3: CASSLRGGDYSNQPQHF

J: TRBJ2-3
V: TRBV6-5
D: NA
size: NA
DNA: TGTGCCAGCAGTTGGAGGGCAGCCGGGAGTACAGATACGCAGTATTTT
CDR3: CASSWRAAGSTDTQYF

J: TRBJ2-3
V: TRBV7-9
D: NA
size: few
DNA: TGTGCCAGCAGCTTAGAAAGAATCGCGGACACAGATACGCAGTATTTT
CDR3: CASSLERIADTDTQYF

J: TRBJ2-3
V: TRBV2
D: TRBD2
size: NA
DNA: TGTGCCAGCAGGCGGGCTAGCGGGACGACAGATACGCAGTATTTT
CDR3: CASRRASGTTDTQYF

J: TRBJ2-3
V: TRBV2
D: NA
size: NA
DNA: TGTGCCAGCAGTGCTCAGGGGGGTAGCACAGATACGCAGTATTTT
CDR3: CASSAQGGSTDTQYF

J: TRBJ1-1
V: TRBV12-5
D: TRBD1
size: NA
DNA: TGTGCTAGTGGTTTGGGTTGGGACAGAGGTACTGAAGCTTTCTTT
CDR3: CASGLGWDRGTEAFF

J: TRBJ2-1
V: TRBV5-6
D: NA
size: NA
DNA: TGTGCCAGCAGCTTGGGAGCAGGGGTGTTCGACAATGAGCAGTTCTTC
CDR3: CASSLGAGVFDNEQFF

J: TRBJ2-7
V: TRBV7-6
D: NA
size: NA
DNA: TGTGCCAGCAGCCCCCAAGGGGTAGGGCCCATCATATACGAGCAGTACTTC
CDR3: CASSPQGVGPIIYEQYF

J: TRBJ2-7
V: TRBV10-3
D: NA
size: NA
DNA: TGTGCCACCGGGGCGACTAGAGGGCTGGGGCAGTACTTC
CDR3: CATGATRGLGQYF

J: TRBJ1-2
V: TRBV19
D: TRBD1
size: NA
DNA: TGTGCCAGTAGTTCCACAGGGGAATGGAACTATGGCTACACCTTC
CDR3: CASSSTGEWNYGYTF

J: TRBJ1-2
V: TRBV5-4
D: NA
size: NA
DNA: TGTGCCAGCAGCCCTGGACACCGTTCAAATGGCTACACCTTC
CDR3: CASSPGHRSNGYTF

J: TRBJ2-2
V: TRBV5-1
D: NA
size: NA
DNA: TGCGCCAGCAGTCGCCCGCAGGGTTTGATAGCCGGGGAGCTGTTTTTT
CDR3: CASSRPQGLIAGELFF

J: TRBJ2-5
V: TRBV5-1
D: NA
size: NA
DNA: TGCGCCAGCAGCGTGACCCCGGGGGAGACCCAGTACTTC
CDR3: CASSVTPGETQYF

J: TRBJ1-1
V: TRBV7-9
D: NA
size: NA
DNA: TGTGCCAGCAGGCCCTCCTCGCAGGGGAACACTGAAGCTTTCTTT
CDR3: CASRPSSQGNTEAFF

J: TRBJ2-7
V: TRBV5-6
D: TRBD1
size: NA
DNA: TGTGCCACTGGACAGGGGGGGTCCTACGAGCAGTACTTC
CDR3: CATGQGGSYEQYF

J: TRBJ1-5
V: TRBV30
D: TRBD1
size: NA
DNA: TGTGCCTGGAGTGTGACAGGGGGCAATCAGCTCCAGCATTTT
CDR3: CAWSVTGGNQLQHF

J: TRBJ1-1
V: TRBV10-3
D: NA
size: few
DNA: TGTGCCATCAGTGAGTCGAGAGGGTCGAAATATGAAGCTTTCTTT
CDR3: CAISESRGSKYEAFF

J: TRBJ2-3
V: TRBV2
D: NA
size: NA
DNA: TGTGCCAGCAGTGAAAATGGGGCTGATACGCAGTATTTT
CDR3: CASSENGADTQYF

J: TRBJ2-3
V: TRBV5-4
D: NA
size: NA
DNA: TGTGCCAGCAGCTTGTCTGATACGCAGTATTTT
CDR3: CASSLSDTQYF

J: TRBJ2-7
V: TRBV10-2
D: NA
size: NA
DNA: TGCGCCAGCAGCGAATCTTGGGGCCCCTACGAGCAGTACTTC
CDR3: CASSESWGPYEQYF

J: TRBJ2-5
V: TRBV11-2
D: TRBD2
size: NA
DNA: TGTGCCAGCAGCCCTCAGCGGGGTGTAGAGACCCAGTACTTC
CDR3: CASSPQRGVETQYF

J: TRBJ2-5
V: TRBV7-8
D: TRBD2
size: NA
DNA: TGTGCCAGCAGCCGCGGGGGGGGCTCATCGGAGACCCAGTACTTC
CDR3: CASSRGGGSSETQYF

J: TRBJ2-2
V: TRBV9
D: TRBD2
size: NA
DNA: TGTGCCAGCAGCCCCAATCGGCTAGCGGGGAACACCGGGGAGCTGTTTTTT
CDR3: CASSPNRLAGNTGELFF

J: TRBJ1-2
V: TRBV6-1
D: TRBD1
size: NA
DNA: TGTGCCAGCAGTGACTACAGGGGGCCTGACTATGGCTACACCTTC
CDR3: CASSDYRGPDYGYTF

J: TRBJ2-1
V: TRBV5-1
D: TRBD2
size: NA
DNA: TGCGCCAGCAGACAAGGGACTAGCTCTTTAAGCTCCTACAATGAGCAGTTCTTC
CDR3: CASRQGTSSLSSYNEQFF

J: TRBJ2-7
V: TRBV28
D: NA
size: NA
DNA: TGTGCCAGCAGCCCTGGGGCTCGACAGCCGAGCTCCTACGGGCAGTACTTC
CDR3: CASSPGARQPSSYGQYF

J: TRBJ2-2
V: TRBV28
D: NA
size: NA
DNA: TGTGCCAGCAGACCATCCCTTACCGGGAGGAACACCGGGGAGCTGTTTTTT
CDR3: CASRPSLTGRNTGELFF

J: TRBJ1-1
V: TRBV4-2
D: TRBD1
size: NA
DNA: TGTGCCAGCAGCCAATTATTCGGGACAGGGGGTTTATTGGGAGCTTTCTTT
CDR3: CASSQLFGTGGLLGAFF

J: TRBJ1-5
V: TRBV28
D: NA
size: NA
DNA: TGTGCCAGCAGTTCCCCGCAGGCTTCCGGTCAGCCCCAGCATTTT
CDR3: CASSSPQASGQPQHF

J: TRBJ2-7
V: TRBV19
D: NA
size: few
DNA: TGTGCCAGTAGTATATTAGGGACTGGCGAGCAGTACTTC
CDR3: CASSILGTGEQYF

J: TRBJ2-6
V: TRBV6-4
D: NA
size: few
DNA: TGTGCCAGCAGTGAAGCACAGGGTGGTGGGGCCAACGTCCTGACTTTC
CDR3: CASSEAQGGGANVLTF

J: TRBJ2-1
V: TRBV27
D: NA
size: NA
DNA: TGTGCCAGCACAAGGGCTAGCCCGGGTTCCTACAATGAGCAGTTCTTC
CDR3: CASTRASPGSYNEQFF

J: TRBJ2-5
V: TRBV5-1
D: NA
size: once
DNA: TGCGCCAGCAGCGGGGGGGGCAGCCCAAAAGAGACCCAGTACTTC
CDR3: CASSGGGSPKETQYF

J: TRBJ2-7
V: TRBV18
D: TRBD1
size: NA
DNA: TGTGCCAGCTCATCACCTTCGACAGGGGCCTTCTACGAGCAGTACTTC
CDR3: CASSSPSTGAFYEQYF

J: TRBJ2-7
V: TRBV28
D: NA
size: once
DNA: TGTGCCAGCAGGGGGCAGTCCTACGAGCAGTACTTC
CDR3: CASRGQSYEQYF

J: TRBJ1-3
V: TRBV7-8
D: TRBD1
size: NA
DNA: TGTGCCAGCAGCCAAGGGGGACAGGGGGCGACTGGAAACACCATATATTTT
CDR3: CASSQGGQGATGNTIYF

J: TRBJ2-5
V: TRBV7-2
D: NA
size: NA
DNA: TGTGCCAGCAGCTTTCCGCGAAGGGAGGTGACCCAGTACTTC
CDR3: CASSFPRREVTQYF

J: TRBJ2-1
V: TRBV2
D: NA
size: NA
DNA: TGTGCCAGCAGTCCAACCGGGAAAAGTTACAATGAGCAGTTCTTC
CDR3: CASSPTGKSYNEQFF

J: TRBJ2-1
V: TRBV7-2
D: TRBD2
size: NA
DNA: TGTGCCAGCAGCTCATATGGGACTAGCGGAATCAATGAGCAGTTCTTC
CDR3: CASSSYGTSGINEQFF

J: TRBJ2-7
V: TRBV18
D: NA
size: NA
DNA: TGTGCCAGCTCACCATTGAGTTCCCAATCCTACGAGCAGTACTTC
CDR3: CASSPLSSQSYEQYF

J: TRBJ1-1
V: TRBV5-6
D: TRBD1
size: NA
DNA: TGTGCCAGCAGCTCACTGGGGCAGGGGGAAACTGAAGCTTTCTTT
CDR3: CASSSLGQGETEAFF

J: TRBJ2-2
V: TRBV10-3
D: TRBD2
size: NA
DNA: TGTGCCATGAGGACTAGCGGGAGTTTGGACACCGGGGAGCTGTTTTTT
CDR3: CAMRTSGSLDTGELFF

J: TRBJ2-7
V: TRBV18
D: NA
size: NA
DNA: TGTGCCAGCTCGTTCCTCGGGGCTAGCGTGACCTACGAGCAGTACTTC
CDR3: CASSFLGASVTYEQYF

J: TRBJ2-1
V: TRBV27
D: TRBD2
size: few
DNA: TGTGCCAGCAGTTTTATTTCGGGAGGGGGAAATGAGCAGTTCTTC
CDR3: CASSFISGGGNEQFF

J: TRBJ1-1
V: TRBV5-1
D: NA
size: NA
DNA: TGCGCCAGCAGCTTGGATGGCAGGCAGAACACTGAAGCTTTCTTT
CDR3: CASSLDGRQNTEAFF

J: TRBJ2-7
V: TRBV28
D: TRBD2
size: NA
DNA: TGTGCCAGCAGTCCTGGGGGGGCTAGCGGGAGGGCCAACGAGCAGTACTTC
CDR3: CASSPGGASGRANEQYF

J: TRBJ2-7
V: TRBV5-1
D: TRBD1
size: NA
DNA: TGCGCCAGCAGCCCCTACAGGGGATCCTACGAGCAGTACTTC
CDR3: CASSPYRGSYEQYF

J: TRBJ2-7
V: TRBV6-6
D: TRBD1
size: NA
DNA: TGTGCCAGCAGTTATGGGACAGGGGGATACGAGCAGTACTTC
CDR3: CASSYGTGGYEQYF

J: TRBJ2-7
V: TRBV25-1
D: TRBD2
size: many
DNA: TGTGCCAGCAGTCCACCTCGCCTAGCGGGGACCTACGAGCAGTACTTC
CDR3: CASSPPRLAGTYEQYF

J: TRBJ2-7
V: TRBV9
D: TRBD2
size: NA
DNA: TGTGCCAGCACCCCCGGCGGAACTAGCGGGAACTCCTACGAGCAGTACTTC
CDR3: CASTPGGTSGNSYEQYF

J: TRBJ2-7
V: TRBV7-2
D: TRBD1
size: NA
DNA: TGTGCCAGCAGCTTAGTGGCAGGGGGCAGGAACGAGCAGTACTTC
CDR3: CASSLVAGGRNEQYF